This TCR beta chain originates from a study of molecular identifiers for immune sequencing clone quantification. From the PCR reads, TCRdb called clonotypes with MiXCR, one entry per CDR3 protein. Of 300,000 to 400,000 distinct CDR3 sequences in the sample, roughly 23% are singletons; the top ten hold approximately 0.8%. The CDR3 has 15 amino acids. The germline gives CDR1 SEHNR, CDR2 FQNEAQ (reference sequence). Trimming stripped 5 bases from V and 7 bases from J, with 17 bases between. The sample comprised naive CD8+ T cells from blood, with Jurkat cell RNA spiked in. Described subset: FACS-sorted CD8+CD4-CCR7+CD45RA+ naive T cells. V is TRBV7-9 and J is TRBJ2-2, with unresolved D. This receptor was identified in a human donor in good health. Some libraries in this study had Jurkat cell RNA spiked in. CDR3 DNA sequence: TGTGCCAGCAGCCAGTTGCCATCGGGCGACGGGGAGCTGTTTTTT. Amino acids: CASSQLPSGDGELFF.